Listed below are T cell receptor beta chains from one sample, sequenced in a study of shared clonotypes between healthy human individuals. Clones were read by immunoSEQ multiplex PCR, and TCRdb kept only the in-frame ones, dropping some. The table has about 500,000 clones, approximately 71% seen once; the top ten hold 12%. The material sequenced was PBMCs. These receptors all come from a middle-aged woman in good health. Some clones in this sample may be carry-over from other donors' samples. Each CDR3 is given with its conserved first and last residue. Fields, in order: CDR3 DNA, CDR3 protein, D gene, V gene, clone size, J gene. D genes are given only for firm matches. A clone size is listed for some rows: how often the clone was seen (once, few, many), or a class if it is expanded.

TGTGCCAGCTTAGGGGATTTGAACACCGGGGAGCTGTTTTTT | CASLGDLNTGELFF | - | TRBV28 | - | TRBJ2-2
TGTGCCGGAGACCTTCAGGGGACAGATACGCAGTATTTT | CAGDLQGTDTQYF | - | TRBV2 | once | TRBJ2-3
TGCGCCAGCAGCTTCGGAGGGAGAGGGTGGGCAGATACGCAGTATTTT | CASSFGGRGWADTQYF | - | TRBV5-1 | - | TRBJ2-3
TGTGCCAGCAGTCTCCGGAATGAGCAGTTCTTC | CASSLRNEQFF | - | TRBV28 | - | TRBJ2-1
TGCGCCAGCAGCTTGGCCACCGGGAGCACAGATACGCAGTATTTT | CASSLATGSTDTQYF | - | TRBV5-1 | - | TRBJ2-3
TGTGCCAGCAGCCCGGGACTAGCGGATTACTACAATGAGCAGTTCTTC | CASSPGLADYYNEQFF | TRBD2 | TRBV11-2 | - | TRBJ2-1
TGTGCCAGCAGCCGTAGTCAGTGCCGAAAGACCTATGGCTACACCTTC | CASSRSQCRKTYGYTF | - | TRBV7-7 | - | TRBJ1-2
TGCGCCAGCAGTGGCACTTCACAAGAGACCCAGTACTTC | CASSGTSQETQYF | - | TRBV5-1 | - | TRBJ2-5
TGTGCCAGCAGGGTGGGGCTAGGCAACACCGGGGAGCTGTTTTTT | CASRVGLGNTGELFF | - | TRBV5-4 | - | TRBJ2-2
TGTGCCAGCTCACCGGCCTACTCTGGGGCCAACGTCCTGACTTTC | CASSPAYSGANVLTF | - | TRBV18 | - | TRBJ2-6
TGTGCCAGCAGCCTCGCCTTAGCGGGAGGGCCCGGTGAGCAGTACTTC | CASSLALAGGPGEQYF | TRBD2 | TRBV5-4 | - | TRBJ2-5
TGTGCCAGCAGCTTACAGGGGACGAACACTGAAGCTTTCTTT | CASSLQGTNTEAFF | - | TRBV7-9 | - | TRBJ1-1
TGTGCCAGCTCGCCGGACAGGACCGTGAACACTGAAGCTTTCTTT | CASSPDRTVNTEAFF | TRBD1 | TRBV18 | - | TRBJ1-1
TGTGCCAGCAGCCTCCAGGAGGTGGGGCCCGGGACCCAGTACTTC | CASSLQEVGPGTQYF | - | TRBV5-8 | once | TRBJ2-5
TGTGCCAGCAGCGTAGGCAACTGGGGGGAAAAACTGTTTTTT | CASSVGNWGEKLFF | - | TRBV9 | - | TRBJ1-4
TGTGCCAGCAGCTTCCTAGGACAAGCCGGGAATACGCAGTATTTT | CASSFLGQAGNTQYF | - | TRBV7-3 | - | TRBJ2-3
TGTGCCAGCAGCCACCCCCTGAGACAGAGCGCCGGGGAGCTGTTTTTT | CASSHPLRQSAGELFF | - | TRBV7-8 | - | TRBJ2-2
TGTGCCAGCATCGTGGACAGGGCAGGAACCGGGGAGCTGTTTTTT | CASIVDRAGTGELFF | TRBD1 | TRBV28 | once | TRBJ2-2
TGTGCCAGCAGTTCCCTGGCGGGACTACTTACCGGGGAGCTGTTTTTT | CASSSLAGLLTGELFF | TRBD2 | TRBV27 | few | TRBJ2-2
TGTGCCAGCAGCTTGGCCTTCGCGGGCTCCTACGAGCAGTACTTC | CASSLAFAGSYEQYF | - | TRBV5-4 | few | TRBJ2-7
TGTGCCAGCCGCATGTTTCTCACAGATACGCAGTATTTT | CASRMFLTDTQYF | - | TRBV2 | - | TRBJ2-3
TGTGCCTGGAGTGTAGGGCTCCCCCAGCCCCAGCATTTT | CAWSVGLPQPQHF | - | TRBV30 | - | TRBJ1-5
TGTGCCTGGAGGGGTACAGGCCTCACTGAAGCTTTCTTT | CAWRGTGLTEAFF | - | TRBV30 | many | TRBJ1-1
TGCAGCGTTGACCGACTAGCGGGACGGGATACGCAGTATTTT | CSVDRLAGRDTQYF | TRBD2 | TRBV29-1 | - | TRBJ2-3
TGTGCCAGCAGTGAGTTGACAGGGAAGGAAGAGACCCAGTACTTC | CASSELTGKEETQYF | TRBD1 | TRBV25-1 | - | TRBJ2-5
TGTGCCAGCAGTTTAGGAAGGGGAGAGGGAATTTCTCCCGTAGCAACTAATGAAAAACTGTTTTTT | CASSLGRGEGISPVATNEKLFF | - | TRBV28 | - | TRBJ1-4
TGCGCCAGCAGCCAAGATCGGGGCAGGGAAGGTCCCGGGGAGCTGTTTTTT | CASSQDRGREGPGELFF | - | TRBV4-1 | - | TRBJ2-2
TGTGCCAGTAGGCCGGGACCGAGCTCCTACGAGCAGTACTTC | CASRPGPSSYEQYF | - | TRBV19 | - | TRBJ2-7
TGTGCCAGCAGAACTAGCGGGAGGGCCCCCGATACGCAGTATTTT | CASRTSGRAPDTQYF | TRBD2 | TRBV28 | - | TRBJ2-3
TGTGCCAGCAGTCAAGGACGGAGCAATCAGCCCCAGCATTTT | CASSQGRSNQPQHF | - | TRBV27 | - | TRBJ1-5
TGTGCCAGCAGCTTACCCGACGGCCCGTTGAGGGAGACCCAGTACTTC | CASSLPDGPLRETQYF | - | TRBV7-9 | - | TRBJ2-5
TGTGCCAGCAGCCATGACAGCCAGCAGTACTTC | CASSHDSQQYF | - | TRBV7-3 | - | TRBJ2-7
TGTGCCAGCAGTATGTCGGGAGGACCAGATACGCAGTATTTT | CASSMSGGPDTQYF | TRBD2 | TRBV28 | - | TRBJ2-3
TGTGCCAGCTCGCCGTCAGGGAACACTGAAGCTTTCTTT | CASSPSGNTEAFF | - | TRBV18 | - | TRBJ1-1
TGTGCCAGCAGTCGCGTCACTAGCGGGGGCTACAATGAGCAGTTCTTC | CASSRVTSGGYNEQFF | TRBD2 | TRBV2 | - | TRBJ2-1
TGTGCCAGCAGTCCTACAGGGGGCTACAGGTCGAGCAATCAGCCCCAGCATTTT | CASSPTGGYRSSNQPQHF | TRBD1 | TRBV28 | many | TRBJ1-5
TGCGCCAGCAGCTATGGACTAGCGGGAGGAGGCACAGATACGCAGTATTTT | CASSYGLAGGGTDTQYF | TRBD2 | TRBV5-1 | - | TRBJ2-3
TGTGCCAGCAGCCCCGGGACCGGCGGCGCCAAAAACATTCAGTACTTC | CASSPGTGGAKNIQYF | - | TRBV5-4 | - | TRBJ2-4
TGCGCCAGCAGCTCGGGATGGAGGAGGGGGGAGACCCAGTACTTC | CASSSGWRRGETQYF | - | TRBV5-1 | - | TRBJ2-5
TGTGCCAGCAGTGAACAGAGTAGCAATCAGCCCCAGCATTTT | CASSEQSSNQPQHF | - | TRBV6-1 | - | TRBJ1-5
TGTGCCAGCAGTTTCGGGACTAGCGGCTCCTACGAGCAGTACTTC | CASSFGTSGSYEQYF | TRBD2 | TRBV6-6 | - | TRBJ2-7
TGCGCCAGCAGCCAATTGGACAGGGGGCAAGGCGAGACCCAGTACTTC | CASSQLDRGQGETQYF | TRBD1 | TRBV4-1 | - | TRBJ2-5
TGCAGCGCAAGCCGGGACAGGGCTGGAAACACCATATATTTT | CSASRDRAGNTIYF | TRBD1 | TRBV29-1 | - | TRBJ1-3
TGTGCCAGCAGTTTAGGACGGTCTGAAGCTTTCTTT | CASSLGRSEAFF | - | TRBV6-6 | - | TRBJ1-1
TGTGCCAGCAGCTTGTTTGGGACAGGGTCCAGCACAGATACGCAGTATTTT | CASSLFGTGSSTDTQYF | TRBD1 | TRBV5-6 | few | TRBJ2-3
TGCGCCAGCAGCCGCCTGGGGACTAGCGACACAGATACGCAGTATTTT | CASSRLGTSDTDTQYF | TRBD2 | TRBV4-1 | - | TRBJ2-3
TGTGCCAGCAGTTTATCCGGGGGGCTCTATGGCTACACCTTC | CASSLSGGLYGYTF | - | TRBV28 | few | TRBJ1-2
TGTGCCAGCAGTGAAGGTTGGCAGTTGCAGCCCCAGCATTTT | CASSEGWQLQPQHF | - | TRBV2 | once | TRBJ1-5
TGTGCCAGCAGAAATACAGGGGCGCGCTCCTACGAGCAGTACTTC | CASRNTGARSYEQYF | TRBD1 | TRBV6-5 | - | TRBJ2-7
TGTGCCAGCAGCTTAGAGGGGGATACGCAGTATTTT | CASSLEGDTQYF | - | TRBV11-3 | - | TRBJ2-3
TGTGCCAGTAGTCTGATTACAGGGGGCACGGAGACCCAGTACTTC | CASSLITGGTETQYF | TRBD1 | TRBV19 | once | TRBJ2-5
TGTGCCAGTGGACTAGCGGACGGTTACGAGCAGTACTTC | CASGLADGYEQYF | TRBD2 | TRBV28 | few | TRBJ2-7
TGTGCCAGTAGTAGCTGGGCCTCCGACTACGAGCAGTACTTC | CASSSWASDYEQYF | - | TRBV19 | - | TRBJ2-7
TGTGCCAGCAGTGACGAGGCGGGAGGGCCAGATACGCAGTATTTT | CASSDEAGGPDTQYF | TRBD2 | TRBV6-4 | - | TRBJ2-3
TGCGCCAGCAGCCCAGGACTAGCCCCCACAGATACGCAGTATTTT | CASSPGLAPTDTQYF | TRBD2 | TRBV5-1 | once | TRBJ2-3
TGTGCCAGCAGCTTAATTACGGACACAGATACGCAGTATTTT | CASSLITDTDTQYF | - | TRBV7-9 | - | TRBJ2-3
TGTGCCAGCAGCCACCGGGACAGAAACTCCTACAATGAGCAGTTCTTC | CASSHRDRNSYNEQFF | TRBD1 | TRBV7-8 | - | TRBJ2-1
TGTGCCAGCACCAACGGACGGCGGAACACTGAAGCTTTCTTT | CASTNGRRNTEAFF | - | TRBV6-5 | - | TRBJ1-1